The 7 T cell receptor beta chains below all came from one sample that was sequenced in a study of cytomegalovirus exposure and HLA in healthy donors. PCR employed 60 Vbeta and 13 Jbeta primers. TCRdb's copy holds only in-frame clones and misses some; the assay was immunoSEQ multiplex PCR. The repertoire holds more than 95,000 clones, with 75% to 80% as singletons. The sample comprised PBMCs. The receptors come from a man between 60 and 75 years old in good health and CMV-seropositive.

The chain uses TRBV5-1 and TRBJ1-1; TRBD1 matches 8 bases. Looked up from germline, CDR1 is SGHRS and CDR2 is YFSETQ. Losses at the gene ends were 2 bases for V and 5 bases for J; bases not matched to a gene: 5. This CDR3 comprises 14 residues. The CDR3 reads CASSFQGAETEAFF. CDR3 nucleotide sequence: TGCGCCAGCAGCTTTCAGGGGGCAGAAACTGAAGCTTTCTTT.

The genes are TRBV5-1 and TRBJ2-3, with TRBD2 matching over 15 bases. This CDR3 has 18 amino acids. V shed 3 bases and J 3 bases; nucleotides not matched to a gene: 8. In germline, CDR1 is SGHRS, CDR2 YFSETQ. The CDR3 DNA is TGCGCCAGCAGCTCAGGACTAGCGGGGGGGCGTAGGACAGATACGCAGTATTTT. Its translation is CASSSGLAGGRRTDTQYF.

This clone was seen only a few times. The V and J genes are TRBV6-1 and TRBJ2-1, with D maybe TRBD1 (6 bases). CDR3 length: 15 amino acids. Germline CDR1 is MNHNS and CDR2 is SASEGT. V lost 2 bases and J lost 0, with 8 bases in between. CDR3 nucleotides: TGTGCCAGCAGTGAATCGGACAGCTCCTACAATGAGCAGTTCTTC. Translating it yields CASSESDSSYNEQFF.

V is TRBV6-1 and J is TRBJ2-7, with a weak D call TRBD1 (6 bases). Germline V gives CDR1 MNHNS, CDR2 SASEGT. Trimming left V 2 bases short and J 2 bases short, with 13 bases between. The CDR3 has 15 amino acids. For the CDR3, the DNA is TGTGCCAGCAGTGAACCGGGACAAAGCCCCTACGAGCAGTACTTC. It translates to CASSEPGQSPYEQYF.

This rearrangement joins TRBV19 to TRBJ2-2; 9 bases map to TRBD2. Germline V gene sequence: CDR1 LNHDA, CDR2 SQIVND (reference sequence). V shed 4 bases and J 6 bases; nucleotides not matched to a gene: 6. CDR3 length equals 15 residues. In DNA, the CDR3 is TGTGCCAGTAGTAGAGGGAGCGGGGGGTCCGGGGAGCTGTTTTTT. Translation: CASSRGSGGSGELFF.

V is TRBV7-8 and J is TRBJ2-3; D unresolved. This CDR3 contains 16 residues. Per the germline V gene, CDR1 is SGHVS and CDR2 is FQNEAQ. The V gene lost 2 bases and the J gene lost 2 bases, with 14 bases spanning the gap. CDR3 loop: CASSLRGDLITDTQYF. CDR3 in DNA: TGTGCCAGCAGCTTAAGAGGAGACCTTATCACAGATACGCAGTATTTT.

This chain uses TRBV7-2 with TRBJ1-4; unclear D gene. The length of the CDR3 is 14 residues. V lost 5 bases to trimming and J lost 8 bases, with 15 bases between them. CDR1 SGHTA and CDR2 FQGNSA come from the germline V gene. CDR3 in amino acids: CASSNAGGGEKLFF. The DNA of the CDR3 is TGTGCCAGCAGCAATGCTGGAGGTGGAGAAAAACTGTTTTTT.